The source of this T cell receptor (beta chain) is a study of CD8+ T cells in alopecia areata (dated 2018 in TCRdb). In the study overall: Treated patients were enrolled in an open-label pilot trial of oral tofacitinib at 5 to 10 mg twice daily for moderate-to-severe alopecia areata. Tofacitinib was given for 6 to 18 months, followed by 6 months of follow-up off drug to assess delayed response and recurrence. The SALT score, which quantifies the percentage of affected scalp surface area, was used to measure disease severity in treated patients. To study T cell clonal expansion in alopecia areata, the researchers applied high-throughput TCRbeta sequencing to both the C3H/HeJ mouse model and human patients. On the human side, TCRbeta sequencing was run on scalp tissue and on sorted CD4+ and CD8+ peripheral blood T cells from healthy controls and from alopecia areata patients with either patchy or totalis/universalis disease. Tofacitinib-treated patients had biopsies at baseline and at 4 and 24 weeks of treatment, with a later scalp biopsy in several patients. Scalp clonality was compared among normal scalp (n=4), patchy alopecia areata scalp (n=8), and alopecia totalis/universalis scalp (n=8). The RNA source kit depended on sample type: the PAXgene miRNA kit for fixed scalp, the miRNeasy kit for PBMCs, and the RNeasy kit for mouse skin. TCRbeta CDR3 regions were amplified by immunoSEQ multiplex PCR using 35 Vbeta forward and 13 Jbeta reverse primers.

Explained via the paper, the time point label denotes: four to five weeks on oral tofacitinib. The treatment or condition label corresponds to: oral pan-JAK inhibitor, 5-10 mg twice daily. Lesional scalp punch biopsies and peripheral blood were obtained from alopecia areata patients. Human scalp biopsies went straight into PAXgene tissue containers for immediate fixation. The research as a whole found: Shared TCR sequences between patients were less evident than in mice, which may be partly attributable to HLA diversity in the patient population. Higher clonality and more expanded CD8+ clones were observed in lesional scalp than in normal scalp, particularly in alopecia totalis/universalis, a finding suggestive of antigenic drive. The treated cohort was small, with a single nonresponder, so links between baseline CD8+ expansion and response need larger studies. During tofacitinib treatment, many expanded lesional clones stuck around in both scalp and blood, and this persistence may partly explain why relapse happens after treatment is stopped. With tofacitinib, both scalp clonality and the number of expanded CD8+ clones among the top 100 scalp clones went down significantly. Scalp TCR repertoire analysis is complicated because resident alphabeta T cells in normal human skin are also sequenced, whereas mouse skin is dominated by gammadelta T cells.

V trim: 4 bases; J trim: 2 bases; unmatched bases: 7. Sequences SGHRS (CDR1) and YFSETQ (CDR2) are obtained from the germline V gene. The CDR3 spans 16 residues, from the cysteine through the phenylalanine. Only the CDR3 portion is preserved as DNA: 48 bases, with reading frame beginning at the first base. As for this clone: Its cognate antigen has yet to be identified. No much larger clone is present one base from it, and per-base qualities are unavailable.

The protocol used for the library was the immunoSEQ multiplex PCR assay. For TCR sequencing, RNA was extracted from every sample and reverse transcribed into cDNA to serve as template. SuperScript III was used for first-strand cDNA synthesis, primed with a 2:1 mix of oligo-dT and random hexamers. A synthetic immune receptor repertoire was used to measure amplification bias, and any remaining bias was corrected computationally. The study's processing was this. Raw reads were preprocessed for error removal, and CDR3 was defined according to IMGT conventions as running from the conserved cysteine to phenylalanine. Clonality was calculated as 1 minus Shannon entropy normalized by log2 of the number of productive unique TCRs. Scalp TCRbeta sequences were cross-referenced with sorted blood CD4 and CD8 repertoires so that the CD4 or CD8 identity of scalp clones could be inferred. In its TCRdb copy, this immuneACCESS table keeps in-frame sequences only and misses some clones. Where compared with another copy, unresolved V genes explain less than half of these, and the others have no known cause. That table furnishes V, J and clone size, whereas the DNA furnished D and trimming. Across this sample there are around 12,000 clones, with 68% seen only once. Approximately 6.5% of the sample is in the top ten clones.

This TCR was recovered from a human donor with alopecia areata. Recombination joined TRBV5-1 with TRBJ2-3; TRBD1 matches 10 bases in the middle. The sequencing used skin, collected at week 4, from a patient treated with tofacitinib. The nucleotide sequence is TGCGCCAGCAGCCTCAGGACAGGGGGGAACACAGATACGCAGTATTTT. It is translated as CASSLRTGGNTDTQYF.